One sample yielded the 3 T cell receptor beta chains listed below, sequenced in a study of CD8+ T cells in alopecia areata. Extracted from the samples, RNA was reverse transcribed into cDNA to serve as the sequencing template. Data came from immunoSEQ multiplex PCR; TCRdb stores just in-frame clones and leaves some out. The repertoire holds 120,000 or so clones, with 61% as singletons. The treatment: oral pan-JAK inhibitor, 5-10 mg twice daily. The specimen was CD4+ T cells sorted from blood, collected at week 4, from a patient treated with tofacitinib. Receptor source: a human donor with alopecia areata.

The chain uses TRBV7-2 and TRBJ1-1; D may be TRBD1 (5 bases). Germline lookup yields CDR1 SGHTA and CDR2 FQGNSA. V was trimmed by 0 bases and J by 1 base, leaving 6 bases between them. The CDR3 contains 14 residues. CDR3: CASSLAGENTEAFF. CDR3 DNA sequence: TGTGCCAGCAGCTTAGCGGGGGAGAACACTGAAGCTTTCTTT.

V usage is TRBV7-2 and J usage is TRBJ2-5; the D is unclear. This CDR3 comprises 13 residues. Looked up from germline, CDR1 is SGHTA and CDR2 is FQGNSA. V was shortened by 6 bases and J by 0 bases, with 8 bases between the two germline ends. CDR3 sequence reads: CASSRTYQETQYF. The CDR3 DNA follows: TGTGCCAGCAGTAGGACGTACCAAGAGACCCAGTACTTC.

This clone has more than one count but fewer than ten. The chain recombines TRBV7-3 with TRBJ1-1; D is unresolved. There are 14 residues in the CDR3. Germline values: CDR1 SGHTA, CDR2 FQGTGA. The V gene lost 2 bases and the J gene lost 4 bases, with 11 bases spanning the gap. The CDR3 bases are TGTGCCAGCAGCTTATACTCCGTGGGCACTGAAGCTTTCTTT. It yields the protein CASSLYSVGTEAFF.